This T cell receptor beta chain was recovered during a study of cytomegalovirus exposure and HLA in healthy donors. Study findings and constraints: Later on, a genetic analysis was performed. It linked a missense variant in DCLRE1C with V- and J-gene trimming of TCR beta. The CMV antigen specificity of a few CMV-associated chains was confirmed through in vitro analysis.

Nominally healthy donors were sampled, though unrecorded immune exposures were likely. 60 Vbeta and 13 Jbeta primers were used in PCR. In the original workflow: Counted up in a later analysis, unique TCR beta chains came to some 75 million, with around 9.9 million shared. TCRdb's copy holds only in-frame clones and misses some; the assay was immunoSEQ multiplex PCR. V, J and clone size are taken as reported in that table, and D and trimming were inferred from the DNA itself. Of approximately 160,000 clones in the sample, 65% to 85% were seen once. This CDR3 region has 14 residues. Looked up from germline, CDR1 is SGDLS and CDR2 is YYNGEE. Trimming pared 0 bases from V and 7 bases from J, leaving 8 bases between. On this clone itself: The antigen remains undetermined.

The specimen sequenced was PBMCs. The receptor's source is a woman in her 50s in good health and CMV-seropositive. The chain recombines TRBV9 with TRBJ1-6; no definite D call. The CDR3 nucleotides read TGTGCCAGCAGCGTAGCTCTACAGAATTCACCCCTCCACTTT. This gives the protein CASSVALQNSPLHF.